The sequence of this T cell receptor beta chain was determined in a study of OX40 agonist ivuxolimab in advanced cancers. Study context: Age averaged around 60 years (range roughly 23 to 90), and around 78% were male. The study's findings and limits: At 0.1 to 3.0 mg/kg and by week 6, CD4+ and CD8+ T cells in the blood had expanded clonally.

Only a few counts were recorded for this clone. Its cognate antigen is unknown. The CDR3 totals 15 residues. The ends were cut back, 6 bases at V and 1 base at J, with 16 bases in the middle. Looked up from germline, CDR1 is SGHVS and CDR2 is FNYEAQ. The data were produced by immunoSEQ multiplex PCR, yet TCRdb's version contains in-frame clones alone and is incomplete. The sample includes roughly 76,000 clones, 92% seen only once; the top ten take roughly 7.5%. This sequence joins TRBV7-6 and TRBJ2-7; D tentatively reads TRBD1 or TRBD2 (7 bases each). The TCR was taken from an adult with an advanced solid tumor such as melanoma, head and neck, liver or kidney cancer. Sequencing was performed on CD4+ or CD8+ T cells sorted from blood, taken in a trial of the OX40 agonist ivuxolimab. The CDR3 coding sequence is TGTGCCAGCAGATCAGGGGGGGACGGGTCCTACGAGCAGTACTTC. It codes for CASRSGGDGSYEQYF. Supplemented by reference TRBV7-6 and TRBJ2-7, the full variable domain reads GAGVSQSPRYKVTKRGQDVALRCDPISGHVSLYWYRQALGQGPEFLTYFNYEAQQDKSGLPNDRFSAERPEGSISTLTIQRTEQRDSAMYRCASRSGGDGSYEQYFGPGTRLTVT.